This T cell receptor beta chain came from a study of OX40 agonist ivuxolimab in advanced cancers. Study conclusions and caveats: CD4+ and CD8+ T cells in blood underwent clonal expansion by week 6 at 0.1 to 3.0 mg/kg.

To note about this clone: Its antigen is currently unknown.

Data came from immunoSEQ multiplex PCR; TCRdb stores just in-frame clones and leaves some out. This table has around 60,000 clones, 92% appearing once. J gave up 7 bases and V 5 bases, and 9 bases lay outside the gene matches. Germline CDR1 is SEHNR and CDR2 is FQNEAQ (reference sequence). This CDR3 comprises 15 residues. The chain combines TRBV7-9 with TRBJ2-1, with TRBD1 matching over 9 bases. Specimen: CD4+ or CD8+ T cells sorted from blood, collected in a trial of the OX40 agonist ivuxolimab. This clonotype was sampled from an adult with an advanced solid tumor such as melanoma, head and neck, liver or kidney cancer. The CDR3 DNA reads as TGTGCCAGCAGCCCCCTCGGACAGGGGTTGAATGAGCAGTTCTTC. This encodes CASSPLGQGLNEQFF.